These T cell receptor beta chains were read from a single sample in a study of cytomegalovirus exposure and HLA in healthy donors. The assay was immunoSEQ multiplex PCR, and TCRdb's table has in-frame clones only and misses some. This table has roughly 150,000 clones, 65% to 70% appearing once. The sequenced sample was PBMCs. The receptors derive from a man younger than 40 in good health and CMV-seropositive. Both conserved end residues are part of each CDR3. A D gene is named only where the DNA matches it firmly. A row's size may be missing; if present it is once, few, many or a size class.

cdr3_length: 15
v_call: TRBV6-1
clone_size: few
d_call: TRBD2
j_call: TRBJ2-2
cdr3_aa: CASSGRAGVVGELFF
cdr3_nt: TGTGCCAGCAGTGGGAGAGCGGGAGTAGTCGGGGAGCTGTTTTTT

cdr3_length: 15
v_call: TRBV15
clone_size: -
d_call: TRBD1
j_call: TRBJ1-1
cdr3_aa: CATSRQGAAVGEAFF
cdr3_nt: TGTGCCACCAGCCGACAGGGGGCGGCGGTCGGTGAAGCTTTCTTT

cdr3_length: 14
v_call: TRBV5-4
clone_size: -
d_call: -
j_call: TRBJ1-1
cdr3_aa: CASSLENRATEAFF
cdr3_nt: TGTGCCAGCAGCTTGGAAAACAGGGCCACTGAAGCTTTCTTT

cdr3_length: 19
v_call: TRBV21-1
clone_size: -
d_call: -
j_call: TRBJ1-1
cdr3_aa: CASSPITGSTTGTNTEAFF
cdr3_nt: TGTGCCAGCAGCCCCATTACGGGTTCAACGACAGGGACGAACACTGAAGCTTTCTTT

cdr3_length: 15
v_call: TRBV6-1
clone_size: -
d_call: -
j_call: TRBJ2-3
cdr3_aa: CASSDGFSLMNTQYF
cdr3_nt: TGTGCCAGCAGTGATGGTTTTTCCCTAATGAATACGCAGTATTTT

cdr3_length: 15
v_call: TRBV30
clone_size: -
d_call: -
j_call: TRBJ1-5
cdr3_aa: CAWNPRGYSNQPQHF
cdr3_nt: TGTGCCTGGAACCCGCGGGGCTATAGCAATCAGCCCCAGCATTTT

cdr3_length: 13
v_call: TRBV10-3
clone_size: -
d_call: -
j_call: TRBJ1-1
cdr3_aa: CAISENRDTEAFF
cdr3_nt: TGTGCCATCAGTGAGAATCGGGATACTGAAGCTTTCTTT

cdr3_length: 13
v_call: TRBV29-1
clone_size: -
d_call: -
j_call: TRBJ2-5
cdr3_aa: CSLRQGGQETQYF
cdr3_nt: TGCAGTCTGAGGCAGGGCGGTCAAGAGACCCAGTACTTC

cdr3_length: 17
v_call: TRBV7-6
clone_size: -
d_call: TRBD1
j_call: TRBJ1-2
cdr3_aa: CASSLAGTGGFKRGYTF
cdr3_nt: TGTGCCAGCAGCTTAGCAGGGACAGGGGGTTTTAAGCGGGGCTACACCTTC

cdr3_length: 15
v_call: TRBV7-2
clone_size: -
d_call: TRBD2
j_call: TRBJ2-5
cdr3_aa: CASSPGLAVQETQYF
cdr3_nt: TGTGCCAGCAGCCCGGGACTAGCGGTCCAAGAGACCCAGTACTTC

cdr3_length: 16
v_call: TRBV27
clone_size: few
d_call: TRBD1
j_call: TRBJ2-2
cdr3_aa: CASSPPGGAYTGELFF
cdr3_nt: TGTGCCAGCAGTCCCCCAGGGGGCGCTTATACCGGGGAGCTGTTTTTT

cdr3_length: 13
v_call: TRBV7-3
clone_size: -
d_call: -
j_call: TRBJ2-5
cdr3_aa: CASSLTSISEQYF
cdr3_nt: TGTGCCAGCAGCTTAACGTCCATCTCGGAGCAGTACTTC

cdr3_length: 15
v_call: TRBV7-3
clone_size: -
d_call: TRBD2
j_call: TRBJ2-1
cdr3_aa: CASSPGLAGTDEQFF
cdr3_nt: TGTGCCAGCAGCCCGGGACTAGCGGGTACCGATGAGCAGTTCTTC

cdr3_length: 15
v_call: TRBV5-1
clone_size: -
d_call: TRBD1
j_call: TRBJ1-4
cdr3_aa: CASSNTGVIDEKLFF
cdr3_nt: TGCGCCAGCAGCAACACAGGGGTAATAGATGAAAAACTGTTTTTT

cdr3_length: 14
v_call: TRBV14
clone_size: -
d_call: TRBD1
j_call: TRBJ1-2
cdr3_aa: CARLPGGQPYGYTF
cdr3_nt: TGTGCCAGACTTCCCGGGGGACAGCCATATGGCTACACCTTC

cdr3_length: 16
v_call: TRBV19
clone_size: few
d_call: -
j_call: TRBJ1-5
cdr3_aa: CASSPGVDFGNQPQHF
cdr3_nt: TGTGCCAGTAGTCCCGGAGTGGACTTCGGGAATCAGCCCCAGCATTTT

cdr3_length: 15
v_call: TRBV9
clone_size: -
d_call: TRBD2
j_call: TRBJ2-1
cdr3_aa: CASSQGLAGEDEQFF
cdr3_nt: TGTGCCAGCAGCCAGGGACTAGCGGGAGAGGATGAGCAGTTCTTC

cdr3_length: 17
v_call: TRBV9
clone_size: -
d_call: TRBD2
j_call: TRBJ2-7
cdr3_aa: CASSGGGRGGGSYEQYF
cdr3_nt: TGTGCCAGCAGCGGCGGAGGGAGGGGCGGGGGCTCCTACGAGCAGTACTTC